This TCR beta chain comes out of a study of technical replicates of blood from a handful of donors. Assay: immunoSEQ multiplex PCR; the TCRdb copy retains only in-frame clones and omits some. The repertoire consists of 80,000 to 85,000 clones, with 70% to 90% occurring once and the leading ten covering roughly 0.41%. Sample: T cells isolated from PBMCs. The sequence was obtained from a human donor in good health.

The CDR3 here is CASSLGGPNTGELFF. The CDR3, as DNA: TGCGCCAGCAGCCTTGGCGGGCCGAACACCGGGGAGCTGTTTTTT. This rearrangement joins TRBV4-1 to TRBJ2-2; tentatively, D is TRBD2 (5 bases). This CDR3 has 15 residues. CDR1 MGHRA and CDR2 YSYEKL come from the germline V gene. V lost 4 bases, J lost 0 bases, and 9 bases lay in between.